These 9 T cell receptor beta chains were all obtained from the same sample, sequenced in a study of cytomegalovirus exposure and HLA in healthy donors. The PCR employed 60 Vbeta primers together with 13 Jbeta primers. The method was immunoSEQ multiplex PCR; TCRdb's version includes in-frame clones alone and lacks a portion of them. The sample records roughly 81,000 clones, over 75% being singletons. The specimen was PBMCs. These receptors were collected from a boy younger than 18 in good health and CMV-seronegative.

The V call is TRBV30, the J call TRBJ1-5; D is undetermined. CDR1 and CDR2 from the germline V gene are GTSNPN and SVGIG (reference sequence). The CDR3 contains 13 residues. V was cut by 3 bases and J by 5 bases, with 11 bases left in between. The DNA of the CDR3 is TGTGCCTGGAGCCTCAATATAGATCAGCCCCAGCATTTT. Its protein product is CAWSLNIDQPQHF.

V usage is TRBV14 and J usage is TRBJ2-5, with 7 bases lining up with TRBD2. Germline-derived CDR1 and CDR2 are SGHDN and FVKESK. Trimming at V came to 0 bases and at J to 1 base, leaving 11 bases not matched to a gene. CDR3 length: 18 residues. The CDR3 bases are TGTGCCAGCAGCCAAGAGGATTCTAGCGGAGGGCTCCAAGAGACCCAGTACTTC. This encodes CASSQEDSSGGLQETQYF.

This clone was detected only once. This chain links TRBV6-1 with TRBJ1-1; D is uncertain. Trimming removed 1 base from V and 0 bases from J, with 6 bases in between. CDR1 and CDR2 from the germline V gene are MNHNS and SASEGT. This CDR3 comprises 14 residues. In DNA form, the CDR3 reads TGTGCCAGCAGTGAAGACAGAGTGAACACTGAAGCTTTCTTT. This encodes CASSEDRVNTEAFF.

In DNA, the CDR3 is TGCAGCGTTGGAGTGGTGGGAACCAGGGTAACCTACAATGAGCAGTTCTTC. Translated, it gives CSVGVVGTRVTYNEQFF. The rearrangement links TRBV29-1 to TRBJ2-1; perhaps TRBD1 as D (5 bases). V was clipped by 4 bases and J by 2 bases, with 21 bases between them. Per germline, CDR1 SQVTM and CDR2 ANQGSEA. The CDR3 totals 17 residues.

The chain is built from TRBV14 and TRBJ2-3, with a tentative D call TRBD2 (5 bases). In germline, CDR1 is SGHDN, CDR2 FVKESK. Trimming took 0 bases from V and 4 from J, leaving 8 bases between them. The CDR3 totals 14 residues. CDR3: CASSQDLRADTQYF. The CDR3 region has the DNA TGTGCCAGCAGCCAAGATTTGCGGGCAGATACGCAGTATTTT.

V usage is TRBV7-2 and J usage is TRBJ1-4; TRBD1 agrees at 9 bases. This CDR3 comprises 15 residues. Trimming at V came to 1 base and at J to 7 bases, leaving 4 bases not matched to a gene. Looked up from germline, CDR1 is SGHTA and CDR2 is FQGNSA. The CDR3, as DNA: TGTGCCAGCAGCTTAGGGGGACAGGGTCGTGAAAAACTGTTTTTT. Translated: CASSLGGQGREKLFF.

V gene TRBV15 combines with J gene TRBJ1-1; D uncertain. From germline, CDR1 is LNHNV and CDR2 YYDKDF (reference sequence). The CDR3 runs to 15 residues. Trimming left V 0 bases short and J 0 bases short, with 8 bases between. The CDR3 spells CATSRDRAMNTEAFF. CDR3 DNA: TGTGCCACCAGCAGAGATCGCGCGATGAACACTGAAGCTTTCTTT.

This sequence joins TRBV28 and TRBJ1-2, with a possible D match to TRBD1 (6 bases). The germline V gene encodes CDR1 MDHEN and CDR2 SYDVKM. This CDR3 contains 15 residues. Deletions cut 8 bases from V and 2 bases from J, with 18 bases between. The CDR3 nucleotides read TGTGCCAGCCTGGACAGTATACTGAGCAACTATGGCTACACCTTC. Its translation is CASLDSILSNYGYTF.

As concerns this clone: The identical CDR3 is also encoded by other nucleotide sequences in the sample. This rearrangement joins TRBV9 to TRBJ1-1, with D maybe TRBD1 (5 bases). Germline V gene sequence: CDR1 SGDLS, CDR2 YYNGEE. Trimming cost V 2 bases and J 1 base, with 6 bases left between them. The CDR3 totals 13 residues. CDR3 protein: CASSVQGNTEAFF. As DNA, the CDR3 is TGTGCCAGCAGCGTTCAGGGGAACACTGAAGCTTTCTTT.